Listed below are T cell receptor beta chains from one sample, sequenced in a study of early T cells in non-severe SARS-CoV-2 infection. TCRdb reprocessed the 5' RACE reads with MiXCR, giving one entry per CDR3 protein. The repertoire holds over 90,000 distinct CDR3 sequences, with less than 15% as singletons. The sequences come from whole blood, collected at baseline. The receptors derive from an adult who was a healthcare worker with PCR-confirmed SARS-CoV-2 infection or an uninfected control (not recorded which). CDR3s include the opening cysteine and the closing phenylalanine or tryptophan. D genes are given only for firm matches. A row's size may be missing; if present it is once, few, many or a size class.

TRBJ1-1	.	TRBV4-1	15	.	TGCGCCAGCAGCCAGTCGGAGTGGGGGAACACTGAAGCTTTCTTT	CASSQSEWGNTEAFF
TRBJ2-7	few	TRBV2	10	.	TGTGCCAGCGAAGCATACGAGCAGTACTTC	CASEAYEQYF
TRBJ2-1	few	TRBV6-5	14	.	TGTGCCAGCAGTTACCAGGGTGGATTAGATGAGCAGTTCTTC	CASSYQGGLDEQFF
TRBJ2-5	many	TRBV11-2	13	.	TGTGCCAGCAGCTTAGGACTGACGGGGACCCAGTACTTC	CASSLGLTGTQYF
TRBJ2-3	.	TRBV7-9	14	.	TGTGCCAGCTCTGAGGGGACTAGCACAGATACGCAGTATTTT	CASSEGTSTDTQYF
TRBJ2-7	few	TRBV27	11	.	TGTGCCAGCAGTTCAGGATGGGAGCAGTACTTC	CASSSGWEQYF
TRBJ2-7	few	TRBV5-5	12	.	TGTGCCAGCAGCTGGGGACCCTACGAGCAGTACTTC	CASSWGPYEQYF
TRBJ1-2	few	TRBV6-5	13	.	TGTGCCAGCAGCCTGCTACCCCTCTATGGCTACACCTTC	CASSLLPLYGYTF
TRBJ2-5	few	TRBV29-1	11	.	TGCAGCGTCGCCCAACAAGAGACCCAGTACTTC	CSVAQQETQYF
TRBJ1-4	.	TRBV7-9	14	.	TGTGCCAGCAGCCGCGGGACGGTAGGAGAAAAACTGTTTTTT	CASSRGTVGEKLFF
TRBJ1-5	.	TRBV24-1	12	.	TGTGCCACCAGTGAAGGAGCCCAGCCCCAGCATTTT	CATSEGAQPQHF
TRBJ2-1	.	TRBV5-1	16	TRBD2	TGCGCCAGCAGCCCGAGTGCGGGAGGGAAGGGGAGTGAGCAGTTCTTC	CASSPSAGGKGSEQFF
TRBJ1-1	few	TRBV10-2	13	.	TGCGCCAGCAGTGAGTCGAGGGGAACTGAAGCTTTCTTT	CASSESRGTEAFF
TRBJ2-3	.	TRBV10-3	17	TRBD2	TGTGCCATCAGTGAGCCGGGACTAGCGGCCCGCACAGATACGCAGTATTTT	CAISEPGLAARTDTQYF
TRBJ1-5	few	TRBV19	14	.	TGTGCCAGTAGTTCCAGACTGGGCAATCAGCCCCAGCATTTT	CASSSRLGNQPQHF
TRBJ2-1	many	TRBV12-3/TRBV12-4	14	.	TGTGCCAGCAGTTTGAGTGGTGATTTAGGTGAGCAGTTCTTC	CASSLSGDLGEQFF